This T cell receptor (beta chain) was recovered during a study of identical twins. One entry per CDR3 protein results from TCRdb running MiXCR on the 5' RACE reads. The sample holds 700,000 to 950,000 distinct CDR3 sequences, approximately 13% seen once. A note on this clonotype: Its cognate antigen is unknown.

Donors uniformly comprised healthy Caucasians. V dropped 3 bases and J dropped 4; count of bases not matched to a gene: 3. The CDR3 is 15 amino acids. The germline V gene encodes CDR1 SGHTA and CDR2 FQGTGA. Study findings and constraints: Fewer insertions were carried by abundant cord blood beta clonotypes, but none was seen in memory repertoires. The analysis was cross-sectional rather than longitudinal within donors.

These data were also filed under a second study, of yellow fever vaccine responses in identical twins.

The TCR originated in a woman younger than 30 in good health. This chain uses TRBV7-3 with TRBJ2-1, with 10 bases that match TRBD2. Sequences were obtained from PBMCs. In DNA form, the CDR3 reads TGTGCCAGCAGCTTGGGGACTAGCGTATACAATGAGCAGTTCTTC. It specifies CASSLGTSVYNEQFF.